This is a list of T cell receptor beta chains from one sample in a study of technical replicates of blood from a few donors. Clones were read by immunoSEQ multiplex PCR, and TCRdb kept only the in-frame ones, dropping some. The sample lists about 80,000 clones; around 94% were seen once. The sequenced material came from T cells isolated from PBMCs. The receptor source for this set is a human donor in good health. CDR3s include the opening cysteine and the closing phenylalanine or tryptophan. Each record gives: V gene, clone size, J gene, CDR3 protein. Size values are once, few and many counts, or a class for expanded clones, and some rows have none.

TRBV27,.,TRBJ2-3,CASSSFGTGYTDTQYF
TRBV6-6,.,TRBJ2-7,CASILPGGYEQYF
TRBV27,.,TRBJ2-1,CASSLYSGGSYNEQFF
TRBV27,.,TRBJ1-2,CASSLSGGWYGYTF
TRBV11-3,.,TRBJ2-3,CASSSGRGFTDTQYF
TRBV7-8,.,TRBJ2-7,CASSLDRVQGSYEQYF
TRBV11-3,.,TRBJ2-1,CASSSESDEQFF
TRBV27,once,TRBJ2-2,CASSPGGSGELFF
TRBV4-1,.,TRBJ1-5,CASSQAQETVGEPQHF
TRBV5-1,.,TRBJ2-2,CASSLATLAGASGELFF
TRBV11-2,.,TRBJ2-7,CASSGLSSVSSYEQYF
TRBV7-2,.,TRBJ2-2,CASSFQGTGELFF
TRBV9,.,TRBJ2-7,CASSVEGTSQNEQYF
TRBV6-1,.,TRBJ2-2,CASSRDRVTGELFF
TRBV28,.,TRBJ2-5,CASSLLRLLVLVETQYF
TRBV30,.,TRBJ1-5,CAWSVPGGVQPQHF
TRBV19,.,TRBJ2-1,CASSILAGGLNEQFF
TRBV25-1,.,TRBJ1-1,CASSTGEERSDTEAFF
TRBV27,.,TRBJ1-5,CASSRDRGRLNQPQHF
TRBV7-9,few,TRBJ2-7,CASSLGFAAYEQYF
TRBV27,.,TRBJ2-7,CASSLSGSGYEQYF
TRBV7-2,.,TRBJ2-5,CASSLASGSIETQYF
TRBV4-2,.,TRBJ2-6,CASSQAVLSGANVLTF
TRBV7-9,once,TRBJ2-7,CASSLEGLYEQYF
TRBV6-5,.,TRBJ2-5,CASSPTGWGKTQYF
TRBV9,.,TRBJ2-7,CASSPGYEQYF
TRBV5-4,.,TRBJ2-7,CASSSPYEQYF
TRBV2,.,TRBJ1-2,CASSESAGAGRYTF
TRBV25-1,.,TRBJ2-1,CASSDVGLNEQFF
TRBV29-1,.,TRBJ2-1,CSVANNEQFF
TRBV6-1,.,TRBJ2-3,CASSDLGVWSTDTQYF
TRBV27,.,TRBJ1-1,CASSFNEGVAEAFF
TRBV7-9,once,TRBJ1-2,CASSLEGSYTF
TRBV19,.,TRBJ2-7,CASSISHRFYEQYF
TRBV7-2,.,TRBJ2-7,CASSLGQYSYEQYF
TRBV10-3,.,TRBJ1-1,CAISEQGMNTEAFF
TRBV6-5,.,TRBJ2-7,CASSYSRTGGYEQYF
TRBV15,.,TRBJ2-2,CATSRDLGDFGELFF